This T cell receptor (beta chain) originates from a study of cytomegalovirus exposure and HLA in healthy donors. Study-level information: Within an early data release were about 90 million unique TCRs drawn from HLA-typed donors. Membership in the Caucasian-associated ancestry cluster was found for around four fifths of 350 to 450 genotyped donors.

A single count supports this clone. In the PCR, 60 Vbeta and 13 Jbeta primers were used. The table came from immunoSEQ multiplex PCR; TCRdb's copy has only in-frame clones and leaves some out. The sample lists 180,000 or so clones, 70% to 85% occurring once. This receptor was obtained from a man between 18 and 35 years old in good health and CMV-seronegative. Sequenced sample: PBMCs.

For the CDR3, the DNA is TGTGCCACCAGCAATCCAGCGGGAGTGGGGAATGAGCAGTTCTTC. This encodes CATSNPAGVGNEQFF. The chain carries TRBV15 and TRBJ2-1, with 8 positions matching TRBD2. The germline CDR1 and CDR2 sequences are LNHNV and YYDKDF (reference sequence). The J segment lost 7 bases and the V segment lost 4 bases, leaving 9 bases of the junction unmatched. The CDR3 has 15 amino acids.